This TCR beta chain was identified in a study of control samples from healthy donors and cancer patients. This table comes from immunoSEQ multiplex PCR, and its TCRdb copy is limited to in-frame clones, with some not included. The data hold about 85,000 clones, with approximately 90% observed a single time. This CDR3 region has 12 residues. Trimming removed 1 base at V and 10 bases at J, with 9 bases between. Per germline, CDR1 SGHDN and CDR2 FVKESK. The clonotype was recovered from a young woman in good health. Material: blood. This chain links TRBV14 with TRBJ2-3; no clear D. CDR3 DNA: TGTGCCAGCAGCCAAGTCCGTTTTGCGCAGTATTTT. Its protein product is CASSQVRFAQYF. Full variable domain (missing parts from reference TRBV14 and TRBJ2-3): EAGVTQFPSHSVIEKGQTVTLRCDPISGHDNLYWYRRVMGKEIKFLLHFVKESKQDESGMPNNRFLAERTGGTYSTLKVQPAELEDSGVYFCASSQVRFAQYFGPGTRLTVL.